These 9 T cell receptor beta chains came from one sample sequenced in a study of blood T cell repertoires in COVID-19. Method: immunoSEQ multiplex PCR; TCRdb's copy keeps in-frame clones and lacks some. The profile shows around 310,000 clones, about 90% of them singletons. Sequencing used PBMCs or T cells enriched from blood (not recorded which). Every receptor here comes from a woman in her thirties who had recovered from COVID-19.

This chain links TRBV19 with TRBJ2-7; no clear D gene. V was pared by 4 bases and J by 4 bases, with 11 bases between. The CDR3 totals 13 residues. CDR1 and CDR2 from the germline V gene are LNHDA and SQIVND (reference sequence). The CDR3 is CASSSGAGYEQYF. The CDR3 coding sequence is TGTGCCAGTAGTAGCGGAGCCGGATACGAGCAGTACTTC.

The CDR3 loop is CASSQERGFVYGYTF. In nucleotides, the CDR3 is TGTGCCAGCAGCCAAGAGAGGGGGTTTGTCTATGGCTACACCTTC. The chain joins TRBV4-2 to TRBJ1-2, with D possibly being TRBD1 (6 bases). Germline CDR1 and CDR2: LGHNA and YNFKEQ. The CDR3 runs to 15 residues. The germline V and J ends were trimmed by 0 bases and 4 bases, with 12 bases remaining between them.

This chain links TRBV5-8 with TRBJ2-1; D is ambiguous. From germline, CDR1 is SGHTS and CDR2 YDEGEE. Trimming took 2 bases from V and 8 from J, leaving 11 bases between them. CDR3 length equals 13 residues. CDR3 in amino acids: CASSFRSQYEQFF. In DNA, the CDR3 is TGTGCCAGCAGCTTCAGAAGTCAGTATGAGCAGTTCTTC. The full variable domain, rest sourced from reference TRBV5-8 and TRBJ2-1, is EAGVTQSPTHLIKTRGQQATLRCSPISGHTSVYWYQQALGLGLQFLLWYDEGEERNRGNFPPRFSGRQFPNYSSELNVNALELEDSALYLCASSFRSQYEQFFGPGTRLTVL.

The rearrangement uses TRBV6-5 and TRBJ1-1, with no clear D. CDR1 is MNHEY, CDR2 SVGAGI, per germline. The CDR3 totals 15 residues. Trimming removed 1 base at V and 4 bases at J, with 13 bases between. The CDR3 nucleotides read TGTGCCAGCAGTTACTTTTACAGTTTGGGCACTGAAGCTTTCTTT. Translation gives CASSYFYSLGTEAFF.

To note about this clone: The germline gene is not matched at one end of the junction; a read error may be the cause. The chain carries TRBV7-9 and TRBJ2-3; TRBD2 aligns across 10 bases. This CDR3 has 11 amino acids. Per the germline V gene, CDR1 is SEHNR and CDR2 is FQNEAQ (reference sequence). The CDR3 DNA is TGTGCCAGCAGCCCCGATCGACTAGCGGGTTTT. Its translation is CASSPDRLAGF.

This clone has only one observation. V gene TRBV14 combines with J gene TRBJ2-7; TRBD2 might be the D (6 bases). CDR3 length: 16 residues. CDR1 is SGHDN, CDR2 FVKESK, per germline. V lost 4 bases, J lost 5 bases, and 21 bases lay in between. This chain's CDR3 is CASSLARAGSFNEQYF. The CDR3 nucleotides are TGTGCCAGCAGCCTAGCCCGTGCGGGATCTTTCAACGAGCAGTACTTC.

The CDR3 reads CASSLGVPGLAGDYEQYF. The CDR3 DNA reads TGTGCCAGCAGCTTAGGGGTACCGGGACTAGCGGGGGACTACGAGCAGTACTTC. This sequence joins TRBV7-2 and TRBJ2-7, with TRBD2 matching 14 bases. The germline gives CDR1 SGHTA, CDR2 FQGNSA. Trimming at V came to 1 base and at J to 3 bases, leaving 8 bases not matched to a gene. The CDR3 runs to 18 residues.

This clone was observed a single time. This rearrangement joins TRBV28 to TRBJ2-2, with D hard to call. This CDR3 has 12 amino acids. Between the trimmed V and J ends, which lost 10 bases and 2 bases, there was a span of 8 bases. Germline values: CDR1 MDHEN, CDR2 SYDVKM. For the CDR3, the DNA is TGTGCCACCCAGCGAAACACCGGGGAGCTGTTTTTT. This translates into CATQRNTGELFF.

In this sample, this clone turned up once. The chain uses TRBV27 and TRBJ1-1; 7 nucleotides line up with TRBD1. The V segment lost 4 bases and the J segment 7 bases; nucleotides outside the gene matches: 6. Germline lookup yields CDR1 MNHEY and CDR2 SMNVEV (reference sequence). This CDR3 has 13 residues. CDR3 residues: CASSSLGQDEAFF. Written as DNA, the CDR3 is TGTGCCAGCAGTTCCCTTGGACAGGATGAAGCTTTCTTT.